This T cell receptor beta chain was captured in a study of blood T cells in healthy people across ages. Points from the study as a whole: Diversity of TCR beta per million T cells declined in a roughly linear way with age. PBMCs were not sorted, which prevented a conclusive comparison of naive versus antigen-experienced cells. Diversity was higher, and naive CD4+ cells more numerous, in long-lived donors than in aged donors.

V dropped 2 bases and J dropped 10; count of bases not matched to a gene: 4. The CDR3 loop spans 12 amino acids. CDR1 MGHDK and CDR2 SYGVNS come from the germline V gene. This clonotype was seen a few times. The antigen is undetermined. It was with a sample-barcoded 5' primer and a J-beta primer mix that a second PCR of about 7 to 12 cycles was run. There were at least 2.5 million CDR3-containing paired-end reads obtained from each sample. TCRdb passed the 5' RACE reads through MiXCR, listing each CDR3 protein once. Among hundreds of thousands of distinct CDR3 sequences, 40% to 60% were seen once, and the ten largest hold 10% to 15%.

Sequences were obtained from blood. The chain links TRBV25-1 to TRBJ1-2; 7 nucleotides match TRBD1. The receptor was derived from a man aged 25-45 years in good health. The CDR3 bases are TGTGCCAGCAGTGAACAAACAGGGGACTACACCTTC. This gives the protein CASSEQTGDYTF.